This TCR beta chain appears in the sequencing data of a study of T cell responses to AZD1222 COVID-19 vaccine. Study findings and constraints: Reportedly, close to half of spike-specific TCRs are directed against unmutated variant regions. Donors in the cohort were predominantly white British and more often female, and clonal diversity was possibly underestimated.

TCRdb's copy holds only in-frame clones and misses some; the assay was immunoSEQ multiplex PCR. The sample yields about 93,000 clones, just under 90% seen once. To note about this clone: Its antigen is unknown.

Germline V gives CDR1 LGHNA, CDR2 YNFKEQ. This CDR3 spans 14 amino acids. V was cut by 4 bases and J by 4 bases, with 10 bases left in between. The clonotype comes from an adult in good health. The chain combines TRBV4-2 with TRBJ2-2, with D uncertain. The sample consisted of peripheral blood, taken on day 0 of MenACWY control vaccination. CDR3 amino acids: CASSPESGTGELFF. The CDR3 nucleotides are TGTGCCAGCAGCCCGGAATCGGGCACCGGGGAGCTGTTTTTT.